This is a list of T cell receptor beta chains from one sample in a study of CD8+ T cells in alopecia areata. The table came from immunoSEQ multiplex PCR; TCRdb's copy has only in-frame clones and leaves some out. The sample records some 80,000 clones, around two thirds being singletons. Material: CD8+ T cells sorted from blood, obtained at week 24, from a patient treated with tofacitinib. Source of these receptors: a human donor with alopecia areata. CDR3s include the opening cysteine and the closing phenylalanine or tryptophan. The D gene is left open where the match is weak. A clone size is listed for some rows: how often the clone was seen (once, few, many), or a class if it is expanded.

CASRTGQGQTQYF,TGTGCCAGCAGGACCGGACAGGGGCAGACCCAGTACTTC,NA,TRBV7-2,TRBJ2-5,TRBD1
CASSQDRGVGELFF,TGCGCCAGCAGCCAAGATCGAGGGGTCGGGGAGCTGTTTTTT,NA,TRBV4-1,TRBJ2-2,NA
CASSIGQEQYF,TGTGCCAGCAGTATCGGACAGGAGCAGTACTTC,NA,TRBV28,TRBJ2-7,NA
CASSRQGRETQYF,TGTGCCAGTAGTAGACAGGGACGAGAGACCCAGTACTTC,NA,TRBV19,TRBJ2-5,TRBD1
CASSFYEASGSGTQYF,TGTGCCAGCAGCTTTTATGAGGCTAGCGGGAGTGGGACCCAGTACTTC,NA,TRBV7-9,TRBJ2-5,TRBD2
CATHADENIQYF,TGTGCCACACACGCGGATGAAAACATTCAGTACTTC,NA,TRBV19,TRBJ2-4,NA
CASSQGVGSYEQYF,TGCGCCAGCAGCCAAGGCGTCGGTTCCTACGAGCAGTACTTC,NA,TRBV4-3,TRBJ2-7,NA
CASRAGTGWYF,TGTGCCAGCAGGGCCGGGACAGGGTGGTACTTC,NA,TRBV7-9,TRBJ2-5,TRBD1
CASSFHLGVISYEQYF,TGTGCCAGCAGCTTCCATCTGGGGGTAATCTCCTACGAGCAGTACTTC,NA,TRBV7-9,TRBJ2-7,NA
CASGQGDQPQHF,TGTGCCAGCGGACAGGGGGATCAGCCCCAGCATTTT,NA,TRBV27,TRBJ1-5,TRBD1
CASRAGLADLNTDTQYF,TGTGCCAGCAGGGCGGGACTAGCGGACCTTAACACAGATACGCAGTATTTT,NA,TRBV2,TRBJ2-3,TRBD2
CASSLDRGFPDGYTF,TGCGCCAGCAGCTTGGATCGGGGTTTTCCAGATGGCTACACCTTC,NA,TRBV5-1,TRBJ1-2,NA
CASSMGTVNEQFF,TGTGCCAGTAGTATGGGGACTGTCAATGAGCAGTTCTTC,NA,TRBV19,TRBJ2-1,NA
CASSDDGKSSYNEQFF,TGTGCCAGCAGTGACGACGGTAAGAGCTCCTACAATGAGCAGTTCTTC,NA,TRBV6-4,TRBJ2-1,NA
CATSSGLTDGQPQHF,TGTGCCACCAGCAGTGGGTTGACGGATGGTCAGCCCCAGCATTTT,NA,TRBV15,TRBJ1-5,NA
CASGSGTGGDGYGYTF,TGTGCCAGCGGGAGCGGGACAGGGGGCGACGGCTATGGCTACACCTTC,NA,TRBV7-9,TRBJ1-2,TRBD1
CASRFQTSGGNEQFF,TGCGCCAGCAGATTCCAGACTAGCGGGGGCAATGAGCAGTTCTTC,NA,TRBV4-1,TRBJ2-1,TRBD2
CASSSTSLNEQFF,TGTGCCAGCAGCTCTACTAGCCTCAATGAGCAGTTCTTC,NA,TRBV7-9,TRBJ2-1,NA
CASSEGLAGLSSYEQYF,TGTGCCAGCAGTGAAGGACTAGCGGGCCTTAGCTCCTACGAGCAGTACTTC,NA,TRBV6-1,TRBJ2-7,TRBD2
CASSYSDSTGELFF,TGTGCCAGCAGTTACTCGGACTCCACCGGGGAGCTGTTTTTT,NA,TRBV6-6,TRBJ2-2,NA
CSVEDSSGNTIYF,TGCAGCGTTGAAGATTCGTCTGGAAACACCATATATTTT,NA,TRBV29-1,TRBJ1-3,NA
CASSEPSAGVTGELFF,TGTGCCAGCAGTGAACCGTCAGCGGGAGTGACCGGGGAGCTGTTTTTT,NA,TRBV25-1,TRBJ2-2,TRBD2
CASSQEETINNEQFF,TGCGCCAGCAGCCAAGAAGAAACGATAAACAATGAGCAGTTCTTC,once,TRBV4-3,TRBJ2-1,NA
CAISESTGENTEAFF,TGTGCCATCAGTGAGTCGACAGGGGAGAACACTGAAGCTTTCTTT,NA,TRBV10-3,TRBJ1-1,TRBD1
CASSLAYEQYF,TGTGCCAGCAGTTTAGCCTACGAGCAGTACTTC,NA,TRBV28,TRBJ2-7,NA
CASRTGANTEAFF,TGTGCCAGCAGGACAGGGGCGAACACTGAAGCTTTCTTT,once,TRBV6-5,TRBJ1-1,TRBD1
CASSQGTGENEKLFF,TGCGCCAGCAGCCAAGGGACAGGCGAGAATGAAAAACTGTTTTTT,NA,TRBV4-1,TRBJ1-4,TRBD1
CASSPTGGTEAFF,TGTGCCAGCAGCCCGACAGGGGGCACTGAAGCTTTCTTT,few,TRBV27,TRBJ1-1,TRBD1
CATSLTGSGEAFF,TGTGCCACCAGCCTGACAGGGTCGGGGGAAGCTTTCTTT,few,TRBV15,TRBJ1-1,TRBD1
CASSDRDTVLTF,TGTGCCAGCAGCGACCGGGACACCGTCCTGACTTTC,few,TRBV7-8,TRBJ2-6,NA
CATSVGRSMNTEAFF,TGTGCCACCAGCGTGGGGAGATCCATGAACACTGAAGCTTTCTTT,NA,TRBV15,TRBJ1-1,NA
CASSLYRDEQFF,TGTGCCAGCAGTTTATACCGAGATGAGCAGTTCTTC,NA,TRBV27,TRBJ2-1,NA
CASSLSGRSPSYEQYF,TGTGCCAGCAGTTTATCCGGGAGGAGCCCATCCTACGAGCAGTACTTC,NA,TRBV27,TRBJ2-7,TRBD2
CASSYGTSTGELFF,TGTGCCAGCAGTTACGGGACTAGCACCGGGGAGCTGTTTTTT,NA,TRBV6-5,TRBJ2-2,TRBD2
CASSSGADEQYF,TGTGCCAGCAGCTCCGGAGCGGACGAGCAGTACTTC,NA,TRBV7-9,TRBJ2-7,NA
CASSPGHPRVSAQHF,TGTGCCAGCAGTCCGGGACACCCGCGGGTATCAGCCCAGCATTTT,NA,TRBV6-5,TRBJ1-5,NA
CASSVSGTEGETQYF,TGCGCCAGCAGCGTTTCCGGGACGGAGGGTGAGACCCAGTACTTC,NA,TRBV5-1,TRBJ2-5,NA
CASSQDYSIYGYTF,TGCGCCAGCAGCCAAGACTACAGCATCTATGGCTACACCTTC,NA,TRBV4-1,TRBJ1-2,NA
CASSTFGGAKHF,TGTGCCAGCAGCACTTTCGGCGGTGCGAAGCATTTT,NA,TRBV27,TRBJ1-5,NA
CASSQVTGGQDGYTF,TGCGCCAGCAGCCAAGTCACGGGGGGTCAGGATGGCTACACCTTC,few,TRBV4-1,TRBJ1-2,NA
CASSHSSIGDTDTQYF,TGCGCCAGCAGCCATAGTTCAATTGGAGACACAGATACGCAGTATTTT,NA,TRBV4-3,TRBJ2-3,NA
CASSLRVYNEQFF,TGTGCCAGCAGCTTGCGAGTTTACAATGAGCAGTTCTTC,few,TRBV5-5,TRBJ2-1,NA
CASSTGSTEAFF,TGTGCCAGCAGTACAGGGAGCACTGAAGCTTTCTTT,NA,TRBV2,TRBJ1-1,NA
CASSQDRGLGTGELFF,TGTGCCAGTAGCCAAGACAGGGGGCTGGGCACCGGGGAGCTGTTTTTT,NA,TRBV19,TRBJ2-2,TRBD1
CASMTGGSNEQFF,TGTGCCAGCATGACAGGGGGAAGCAATGAGCAGTTCTTC,many,TRBV6-4,TRBJ2-1,TRBD1